Below, 22 T cell receptor beta chains from the same sample are listed, as sequenced in a study of human T cells and chemical hapten exposure. TCRdb re-analysed the RACE reads in MiXCR, keeping a single row per CDR3 protein. The sample consists of 34,000 or so distinct CDR3 sequences, approximately 10% of them appearing once. Time point: pre-sensitization, week 0. Treatment here: therapeutic diphenylcyclopropenone sensitization with weekly scalp DPC. The total RNA was obtained from whole blood that was not fractionated. This material consisted of whole blood, taken in connection with sensitization to the hapten diphenylcyclopropenone (DPC). The origin of the receptors is a man aged 50 to 60 with alopecia areata. Some clones in this sample may be carry-over from other donors' samples.

Ten or more counts support this clonotype. The chain uses TRBV29-1 and TRBJ2-5, with 12 positions matching TRBD1. J gave up 6 bases and V 4 bases, and 12 bases lay outside the gene matches. This CDR3 has 16 residues. Germline-derived CDR1 and CDR2 are SQVTM and ANQGSEA. The CDR3 loop reads CSVGGSGTGGTKTQYF. Here the CDR3 DNA reads TGCAGCGTTGGCGGATCCGGGACAGGGGGCACGAAGACCCAGTACTTC. Variable domain in full (rest from reference TRBV29-1 and TRBJ2-5): SAVISQKPSRDICQRGTSLTIQCQVDSQVTMMFWYRQQPGQSLTLIATANQGSEATYESGFVIDKFPISRPNLTFSTLTVSNMSPEDSSIYLCSVGGSGTGGTKTQYFGPGTRLLVL.

This clonotype was seen many times. The chain joins TRBV2 to TRBJ2-2; D is unclear. The V end lost 4 bases, the J end lost 6 bases, and 15 bases lay between the germline ends. This CDR3 has 15 residues. Per germline, CDR1 SNHLY and CDR2 FYNNEI. CDR3 loop: CASSGTSLSAGELFF. CDR3 nucleotide sequence: TGTGCCAGCAGTGGGACGTCCCTTTCCGCCGGGGAGCTGTTTTTT.

At least ten counts were recorded for this clonotype. Sequence at one end of the junction differs from germline and may be a read error. V usage is TRBV7-7 and J usage is TRBJ2-5; a possible D gene is TRBD2 (6 bases). Germline CDR1 reads SSHAT; CDR2 reads FNYEAQ (reference sequence). The CDR3 contains 15 residues. The CDR3 nucleotides are TGTGCTAGCAGCTTCTCCCCAGGGAGGCAAGAGACCCAGTACTTC. Translated: CASSFSPGRQETQYF.

The chain recombines TRBV2 with TRBJ2-7; the D call may be TRBD1 or TRBD2 (5 bases each). The germline V gene encodes CDR1 SNHLY and CDR2 FYNNEI. The CDR3 length is 14 residues. Trimming left V 4 bases short and J 6 bases short, with 16 bases between. Written as DNA, the CDR3 is TGTGCCAGCAGTGGGGGCACGGGGAAGGGCGAGCAGTACTTC. Residues: CASSGGTGKGEQYF.

This clonotype was seen ten or more times. This chain joins TRBV3-1 and TRBJ1-1; D may be TRBD1 (5 bases). The CDR3 runs 15 residues. CDR1 and CDR2 from the germline V gene are LGHDT and YNNKEL (reference sequence). V lost 0 bases to trimming and J lost 5 bases, with 13 bases between them. CDR3 coding DNA: TGTGCCAGCAGCCAAGATGGGGCGGGTAGGACTGAAGCTTTCTTT. It encodes CASSQDGAGRTEAFF.

The gene calls are TRBV12-3 or TRBV12-4 and TRBJ2-2; no clear D gene. The CDR3 is 13 residues long. Between the trimmed V and J ends, which lost 6 bases and 4 bases, there was a span of 9 bases. CDR3 sequence reads: CASRVGGTGELFF. In DNA, the CDR3 is TGTGCCAGCAGGGTCGGTGGCACCGGGGAGCTGTTTTTT.

This clonotype was observed many times. The rearrangement links TRBV6-5 to TRBJ2-1; D gene ambiguous. CDR1 MNHEY and CDR2 SVGAGI come from the germline V gene. CDR3 length: 13 residues. V was clipped by 3 bases and J by 4 bases, with 7 bases between them. The CDR3, as DNA: TGTGCCAGCAGTTATGACGGGTACAATGAGCAGTTCTTC. Translating it yields CASSYDGYNEQFF.

This clonotype occurred many times. V gene TRBV20-1 combines with J gene TRBJ2-3; TRBD2 might be the D (5 bases). V lost 0 bases to trimming and J lost 2 bases, with 12 bases between them. Germline V lookup: CDR1 DFQATT, CDR2 SNEGSKA (reference sequence). The CDR3 has 15 amino acids. The CDR3 here is CSARDSAGPTDTQYF. The CDR3 DNA reads TGCAGTGCTAGAGATTCGGCGGGCCCCACAGATACGCAGTATTTT.

This clonotype was observed many times. The chain uses TRBV5-1 and TRBJ2-1, with 10 bases fitting TRBD2. CDR1 and CDR2 from the germline V gene are SGHRS and YFSETQ. The CDR3 contains 21 residues. With 1 base clipped from V and 0 bases from J, the junction kept 16 bases outside the gene matches. The CDR3 sequence: CASSLRPGGRTSGSSYNEQFF. DNA of the CDR3: TGCGCCAGCAGCTTGAGGCCGGGAGGTAGGACTAGCGGAAGCTCCTACAATGAGCAGTTCTTC.

The gene calls are TRBV10-2 and TRBJ2-1, with 9 bases aligning to TRBD2. The CDR3 contains 15 residues. With V trimmed by 4 bases and J by 9 bases, 10 bases remained unmatched. The germline V gene encodes CDR1 WSHSY and CDR2 SAAADI. CDR3 coding DNA: TGCGCCAGCAGTGCCCAAGCGGGAGGACAACGTGAGCAGTTCTTC. This codes for CASSAQAGGQREQFF.

This clonotype was seen repeatedly, ten times or more. The chain has TRBV19 and TRBJ2-1; no clear D gene. Trimming removed 2 bases at V and 0 bases at J, with 11 bases between. CDR1 is LNHDA, CDR2 SQIVND, per germline (reference sequence). The CDR3 is made up of 16 amino acids. The DNA of the CDR3 is TGTGCCAGTAGTATAACATCCGAGAGCTCCTACAATGAGCAGTTCTTC. Translation gives CASSITSESSYNEQFF.

This chain joins TRBV28 and TRBJ2-6; D uncertain. Germline CDR1 MDHEN, CDR2 SYDVKM. CDR3 length: 13 residues. V lost 9 bases, J lost 4 bases, and 10 bases lay in between. The CDR3 nucleotides are TGTGCCAGTGGAGACTCCGGGGCCAACGTCCTGACTTTC. Translation: CASGDSGANVLTF.

This clonotype was seen ten or more times. The V and J genes are TRBV21-1 and TRBJ2-5; TRBD1, the D gene given by the table, was not confirmed from the DNA. TRBV21-1 is listed as a pseudogene. This CDR3 has 13 residues. This CDR3 reads CASSTREQETQYF. The CDR3 bases are TGTGCCAGCAGCACCAGGGAACAAGAGACCCAGTACTTC.

The chain couples TRBV28 to TRBJ2-7; TRBD1 agrees at 7 bases. This CDR3 is built from 14 residues. Germline CDR1 MDHEN, CDR2 SYDVKM. The V and J ends lost 2 bases and 6 bases, in that order; junction bases with no gene match: 7. CDR3 region: CASSLSRGLAEQYF. For the CDR3, the DNA is TGTGCCAGCAGTTTAAGTAGGGGGCTAGCCGAGCAGTACTTC.

At least ten counts were recorded for this clonotype. This chain joins TRBV30 and TRBJ2-5, with 13 bases fitting TRBD2. J was trimmed by 5 bases and V by 3 bases; bases with no gene match: 9. The germline CDR1 and CDR2 sequences are GTSNPN and SVGIG (reference sequence). The CDR3 extends over 16 amino acids. The CDR3 nucleotides are TGTGCCTGGAGCCCCGGACTAGCGGGAGCGAGGGAGACCCAGTACTTC. Translated: CAWSPGLAGARETQYF.

This clonotype appeared many times. V is TRBV24-1 and J is TRBJ1-5; TRBD1 matches at 8 bases. CDR3 length: 15 residues. V was clipped by 2 bases and J by 11 bases; unmatched bases: 10. Germline CDR1 is KGHDR and CDR2 is SFDVKD. The CDR3 DNA reads TGTGCCACCAGTGATTCTAGGACAGGGTCCCGCGCCCAGCATTTT. Protein sequence: CATSDSRTGSRAQHF.

This clonotype was counted many times. The chain recombines TRBV12-3 or TRBV12-4 with TRBJ2-7, with D perhaps TRBD2 (6 bases). Between the trimmed V and J ends, which lost 1 base and 0 bases, there was a span of 10 bases. CDR3 length: 15 amino acids. CDR3 in amino acids: CASSLGSGLSYEQYF. As DNA, the CDR3 is TGTGCCAGCAGTTTAGGGTCGGGACTCTCCTACGAGCAGTACTTC.

The chain links TRBV5-1 to TRBJ2-7, with 7 positions matching TRBD1. Germline V CDR1 and CDR2: SGHRS, YFSETQ. This CDR3 is 14 amino acids long. The ends lost 6 bases at V and 0 bases at J; junction bases unmatched: 6. CDR3 sequence reads: CASKGTETSYEQYF. CDR3 nucleotide sequence: TGCGCCAGCAAAGGGACAGAGACCTCCTACGAGCAGTACTTC. The complete variable domain, with remaining parts taken from reference TRBV5-1 and TRBJ2-7, reads KAGVTQTPRYLIKTRGQQVTLSCSPISGHRSVSWYQQTPGQGLQFLFEYFSETQRNKGNFPGRFSGRQFSNSRSEMNVSTLELGDSALYLCASKGTETSYEQYFGPGTRLTVT.

This clonotype showed up many times. The chain links TRBV7-9 to TRBJ2-7, with D possibly matching TRBD1 (6 bases). With 5 bases removed from V and 0 bases from J, the gap between germline ends came to 17 bases. The germline V gene has CDR1 SEHNR and CDR2 FQNEAQ (reference sequence). The CDR3 has 16 residues. CDR3 residues: CASSPWDTRSSYEQYF. CDR3 bases: TGTGCCAGCAGCCCCTGGGACACCCGTAGCTCCTACGAGCAGTACTTC.

This clonotype was observed at least ten times. The chain carries TRBV20-1 and TRBJ2-3; D uncertain. CDR3 length equals 15 residues. Trimming cost V 2 bases and J 2 bases, with 14 bases left between them. Germline CDR1 is DFQATT and CDR2 is SNEGSKA (reference sequence). The CDR3 coding sequence is TGCAGTGCTAGACCTATTGGGCAGGCCACAGATACGCAGTATTTT. This translates into CSARPIGQATDTQYF.

This clonotype was picked up a small number of times. The J gene is TRBJ2-7, the V gene TRBV10-1; D gene ambiguous. Trimming stripped 2 bases from V and 0 bases from J, with 5 bases between. The CDR3 is 13 amino acids. CDR1 and CDR2 (germline): WNHNN, SYGVQD (reference sequence). This chain's CDR3 is CASSEPGSYEQYF. For the CDR3, the DNA is TGCGCCAGCAGTGAGCCGGGCTCCTACGAGCAGTACTTC.

This clonotype has a count of ten or more. J is TRBJ2-7 and V is TRBV29-1; 9 bases are a match to TRBD2. V gave up 6 bases and J gave up 4 bases; unmatched junction bases: 7. The CDR3 runs to 13 residues. From germline, CDR1 is SQVTM and CDR2 ANQGSEA. CDR3 sequence (DNA): TGCAGCGTGGTAGCGGGAGTATTGTACGAGCAGTACTTC. It codes for CSVVAGVLYEQYF.